These T cell receptor beta chains were read from a single sample in a study of regulatory T cells in long-lasting Graves disease. A single record per CDR3 protein comes from TCRdb applying MiXCR to the multiplex PCR reads. The table records fewer than 450,000 distinct CDR3 sequences, over 12% of them present only once. The sample also formed part of further work on T cells in Graves' hyperthyroidism and ophthalmopathy.

Sequencing was performed on peripheral blood mononuclear cells (PBMCs), taken at new diagnosis, from a patient treated with antithyroid drugs. These receptors were obtained from a middle-aged woman with Graves disease. CDR3s include the opening cysteine and the closing phenylalanine or tryptophan. The D gene is left open where the match is weak. Clone size, where shown, is once, few, many, or a class for clones that have expanded.

cdr3_length	d_call	clone_size	v_call	j_call	cdr3_nt	cdr3_aa
20	TRBD2	NA	TRBV12-3/TRBV12-4	TRBJ2-1	TGTGCCAGCAGTTTTTCCCTGGTCAGGGGTTACCTAGCGGGGAACAATGAGCAGTTCTTC	CASSFSLVRGYLAGNNEQFF
15	NA	many	TRBV3-1	TRBJ2-5	TGTGCCAGCAGCCAAGATTATCGCGGTGTAAAGACCCAGTACTTC	CASSQDYRGVKTQYF
16	TRBD2	many	TRBV4-1	TRBJ2-1	TGCGCCAGCAGTCTCGCGACTAGCGGGAGGAACAATGAGCAGTTCTTC	CASSLATSGRNNEQFF
14	NA	many	TRBV12-3/TRBV12-4	TRBJ2-7	TGTGCCAGCAGTTTCTTCCGGAGCTCCTACGAGCAGTACTTC	CASSFFRSSYEQYF
16	TRBD2	many	TRBV9	TRBJ2-5	TGTGCCAGCAGCCCCCGGACTAGCTGGGGCCAAGAGACCCAGTACTTC	CASSPRTSWGQETQYF
11	NA	many	TRBV12-3/TRBV12-4	TRBJ1-1	TGTGCCAGCAGTTTCGAGGCTGGAGCTTTCTTT	CASSFEAGAFF
13	TRBD1	many	TRBV2	TRBJ1-2	TGTGCCAGCAGTGGCCGGGGACAGAGAGGCTACACCTTC	CASSGRGQRGYTF
15	NA	NA	TRBV11-2	TRBJ2-1	TGTGCCAGCAGTCCGACAAGGGCCCCCTACAATGAGCAGTTCTTC	CASSPTRAPYNEQFF
13	NA	few	TRBV14	TRBJ1-3	TGTGCCAGCAGCCAAGATCCGGGGAACACCATATATTTT	CASSQDPGNTIYF
16	TRBD2	many	TRBV7-8	TRBJ2-1	TGTGCCAGCAGCTTTGGGACTAGCGGGAGTTTCGGGGAGCAGTTCTTC	CASSFGTSGSFGEQFF
12	NA	NA	TRBV6-1	TRBJ2-7	TGTGCCAGCCAGGCCCCAGATTTAGAGCAGTACTTC	CASQAPDLEQYF
12	NA	many	TRBV29-1	TRBJ1-2	TGCAGCGTAAAGGGGCCGAACTATGGCTACACCTTC	CSVKGPNYGYTF
12	NA	many	TRBV7-8	TRBJ2-3	TGTGCCAGCAGCTTTTTTGGAAATACGCAGTATTTT	CASSFFGNTQYF
14	NA	NA	TRBV29-1	TRBJ2-5	TGCAGCGTTGAAGCCCCCAGGGGTGAAGAGACCCAGTACTTC	CSVEAPRGEETQYF
17	NA	many	TRBV18	TRBJ1-4	TGTGCCAGCTCACCACCGTTATTTTACGGGGATTCGGAAAAACTGTTTTTT	CASSPPLFYGDSEKLFF
15	NA	many	TRBV10-1	TRBJ2-2	TGCGCCAGCAGTGAGGGAGGGCGGGATACCGGGGAGCTGTTTTTT	CASSEGGRDTGELFF
14	TRBD2	few	TRBV19	TRBJ2-7	TGTGCCAGTACCCCGGGGGGGAGCTCCTACGAGCAGTACTTC	CASTPGGSSYEQYF
19	TRBD2	many	TRBV20-1	TRBJ2-3	TGCAGTGCTAGCGTTTGGCCAGGGGGTACTAGCGGGAGAGCAGATACGCAGTATTTT	CSASVWPGGTSGRADTQYF
10	NA	NA	TRBV29-1	TRBJ1-2	TGCAGCGTTGAATACTATGGCTACACCTTC	CSVEYYGYTF
13	NA	NA	TRBV5-1	TRBJ2-5	TGCGCCAGCATCCTGACCGGGGGAGAGACCCAGTACTTC	CASILTGGETQYF
16	NA	few	TRBV5-1	TRBJ2-1	TGCGCCAGCAGCACTTCCGGGTCCAGCTCCTACAATGAGCAGTTCTTC	CASSTSGSSSYNEQFF
13	NA	many	TRBV6-5	TRBJ2-2	TGTGCCAGCAGTTACTTAGGGTCCGGGGAGCTGTTTTTT	CASSYLGSGELFF
14	TRBD1	many	TRBV27	TRBJ1-5	TGTGCCAGCAGTCCGGGACAGGTCAATCAGCCCCAGCATTTT	CASSPGQVNQPQHF
18	TRBD2	NA	TRBV5-1	TRBJ2-3	TGCGCCAGCAGCTTGGAGGGACTAGCGGGAACTAGCACAGATACGCAGTATTTT	CASSLEGLAGTSTDTQYF
18	TRBD2	many	TRBV2	TRBJ2-2	TGTGCCAGCAGTGCCTTACTAGCGGGAGTACGTAGCACCGGGGAGCTGTTTTTT	CASSALLAGVRSTGELFF
14	NA	NA	TRBV5-5	TRBJ2-5	TGTGCCAGCAGCTTGGAACTAGGCCAAGAGACCCAGTACTTC	CASSLELGQETQYF
13	TRBD1	many	TRBV12-3/TRBV12-4	TRBJ1-2	TGTGCCAGCAGTTTAAGGGGGCCATATGGCTACACCTTC	CASSLRGPYGYTF
15	NA	many	TRBV12-3/TRBV12-4	TRBJ2-1	TGTGCCAGCAGTTTGAGAGAGGGGATCTACAATGAGCAGTTCTTC	CASSLREGIYNEQFF
14	TRBD1	NA	TRBV2	TRBJ1-4	TGTGCCAGCAGTGTGGACAGGGACGGTGAAAAACTGTTTTTT	CASSVDRDGEKLFF
15	TRBD2	many	TRBV2	TRBJ2-1	TGTGCCAGCAGACCGACTAGCGGGATTCCGCATGAGCAGTTCTTC	CASRPTSGIPHEQFF
16	NA	NA	TRBV3-2	TRBJ2-7	TGTGCCAGCAGCCAAGATGGAAGACAGGGATACTACGAGCAGTACTTC	CASSQDGRQGYYEQYF
13	NA	NA	TRBV28	TRBJ1-2	TGTGCCAGCAGGGCGGGACTCCTCGTAAGCTACACCTTC	CASRAGLLVSYTF
13	NA	many	TRBV2	TRBJ2-6	TGTGCCAGCTGCGACTCTGGGGCCAACGTCCTGACTTTC	CASCDSGANVLTF
15	TRBD1	many	TRBV12-3/TRBV12-4	TRBJ1-5	TGTGCCAGCAGCCAAGTGACAGGGGCAGGACAGCCCCAGCATTTT	CASSQVTGAGQPQHF
14	TRBD1	many	TRBV20-1	TRBJ2-7	TGCAGTGCTACGGTTTTGGGACAGTACTACGAGCAGTACTTC	CSATVLGQYYEQYF
12	NA	many	TRBV20-1	TRBJ2-7	TGCAGTGCTTGGGACCGTCCGGGAGAGCAGTACTTC	CSAWDRPGEQYF
16	TRBD2	many	TRBV18	TRBJ2-1	TGTGCCAGCTCACCGGGACTAGCGCTTTCCTACAATGAGCAGTTCTTC	CASSPGLALSYNEQFF
14	NA	many	TRBV12-3/TRBV12-4	TRBJ2-2	TGTGCCAGCAGTTTAACCAGGGGAAACGGGGAGCTGTTTTTT	CASSLTRGNGELFF
16	TRBD1	many	TRBV11-2	TRBJ2-4	TGTGCCAGCAGCTCCCCCCCGGGACAGGGGGGAAACATTCAGTACTTC	CASSSPPGQGGNIQYF
14	TRBD2	few	TRBV20-1	TRBJ2-1	TGCAGTGCTAGCCCACTAGCGGGAGTTCCTGAGCAGTTCTTC	CSASPLAGVPEQFF
13	TRBD2	many	TRBV30	TRBJ2-1	TGTGCCTGGAGAACTAGCGGGAGTATGGTGCAGTTCTTC	CAWRTSGSMVQFF
16	TRBD2	NA	TRBV18	TRBJ2-1	TGTGCCAGCTCACGAGGTAGACTAGCGGATAACAATGAGCAGTTCTTC	CASSRGRLADNNEQFF
13	NA	many	TRBV27	TRBJ1-2	TGTGCCAGCAGAACCGGGACACACTATGGCTACACCTTC	CASRTGTHYGYTF
16	TRBD1	many	TRBV9	TRBJ2-7	TGTGCCAGCAGCGTAGGCGGACAGGGTGAATACTACGAGCAGTACTTC	CASSVGGQGEYYEQYF
18	TRBD2	many	TRBV10-3	TRBJ2-1	TGTGCCATCAGTGACCGACTAGCGGGAGGCGGGTCCTACAATGAGCAGTTCTTC	CAISDRLAGGGSYNEQFF
13	TRBD1	NA	TRBV29-1	TRBJ1-4	TGCAGCGTTACGGGACAGGGAAATGAAAAACTGTTTTTT	CSVTGQGNEKLFF
16	TRBD1	many	TRBV5-1	TRBJ2-2	TGCGCCAGCAGCTTGGCCCGGACAGGGAACACCGGGGAGCTGTTTTTT	CASSLARTGNTGELFF
15	NA	many	TRBV7-6	TRBJ2-7	TGTGCCAGCAGCTCGCTCCCGGGAAGCTCCTACGAGCAGTACTTC	CASSSLPGSSYEQYF
16	TRBD2	many	TRBV11-3	TRBJ2-1	TGTGCCAGCAGCCCAGGACTAGCGGATATGTACAATGAGCAGTTCTTC	CASSPGLADMYNEQFF
15	TRBD2	NA	TRBV7-9	TRBJ2-1	TGTGCCAGCAGCAAGCGGGGGGACTCCTACAATGAGCAGTTCTTC	CASSKRGDSYNEQFF
14	NA	many	TRBV29-1	TRBJ2-2	TGCAGCGTTGGTGGACTACCCTCCACCGGGGAGCTGTTTTTT	CSVGGLPSTGELFF
16	TRBD2	NA	TRBV7-2	TRBJ2-7	TGTGCCAGCAGCTTAGGCCTACCGGGACTAGCCTACGAGCAGTACTTC	CASSLGLPGLAYEQYF
14	NA	many	TRBV12-3/TRBV12-4	TRBJ1-1	TGTGCCAGCAGTTTCAGGGGAGGGGACACTGAAGCTTTCTTT	CASSFRGGDTEAFF
15	NA	many	TRBV7-9	TRBJ2-7	TGTGCCAGCAGCTCGCCGTGGGGTAGCCTCGACGAGCAGTACTTC	CASSSPWGSLDEQYF